This T cell receptor (beta chain) was captured in a study of T-cell reconstitution after alpha-beta-depleted transplantation in children (dated by TCRdb to 2016 to 2018). Study-level background: Using TCR repertoire profiling, the study followed T-cell immune reconstitution in a quantitative way in children after TCRalphabeta/CD19-depleted allogeneic hematopoietic cell transplantation. The full study reports these points: In some patients, high TCRbeta diversity at day 60 was attributed to recipient T cells and intrathymic progenitors that had survived conditioning. The frequencies of hyperexpanded clones fell over the following months, and after one year, T-cell counts and TCRbeta diversity were mostly attributed to newly produced T cells. The apparently early recovery of alphabetaT-cell counts about two months after transplant reportedly depended on only several hundred rapidly expanded clones that came from non-depleted graft cells.

The treatment or condition label, as the study defines it: allogeneic hematopoietic cell transplantation with graft depleted of TCRalphabeta T cells and CD19 B cells. TCRalphabeta/CD19-depleted allogeneic hematopoietic cell grafts were given to the transplant recipients, all of whom were children. This clonotype was counted ten times or more. What antigen it recognizes has not been identified. Qualities for individual bases were not recorded, and no much larger clone is one base off. Library method: PCR. Sequencing used an Illumina HiSeq 2500. Molecular barcoding was employed in the preparation of TCR libraries, with unique molecular identifiers being used to normalize TCRbeta repertoire quantification. Using fastp trimming at Q25 and MiXCR clonotype assembly, TCRdb reanalyzed the public sequencing data and kept in-frame beta chains. One record per CDR3 amino acid sequence lists the most common genes and DNA. The sample data list hundreds of thousands of distinct CDR3 sequences, and over 9.5% of these were observed just once. The ten largest clones represent just over 2% of the sample.

The CDR3 runs 16 residues from the cysteine to the phenylalanine. Just the 48-base CDR3 DNA is kept, in frame starting at base 1. CDR1 is given as MDHEN and CDR2 as SYDVKM, both from the germline V gene. The germline V and J ends show losses of 3 bases and 1 base respectively, and no gene match explains 8 bases of the junction. The material was PBMCs, obtained before TCRalphabeta/CD19-depleted stem cell transplant. The origin of this receptor is a child aged 2-15 years with inherited bone marrow failure, due to receive a stem cell transplant. The rearranged segments are TRBV28 and TRBJ2-5; 7 central bases correspond to TRBD1. This receptor has the CDR3 CASSFLQGTAQETQYF. At the DNA level, the sequence is TGTGCCAGCAGTTTCTTACAAGGGACAGCCCAAGAGACCCAGTACTTC.